What follows describes a single T cell receptor (beta chain). This sample was taken from a study of T cell changes during pregnancy in multiple sclerosis. Sequencing was performed with immunoSEQ multiplex PCR; in TCRdb, only in-frame clones are kept and a portion is missing. The sample consists of tens of thousands of clones, around 89% of them appearing once. Between the trimmed V and J ends, which lost 3 bases and 6 bases, there was a span of 12 bases. The CDR3 runs 14 residues. CDR1 and CDR2 from the germline V gene are SGHVS and FQNEAQ. This material consisted of CD4+ T cells from peripheral blood mononuclear cells, taken in the second trimester of pregnancy. This clonotype was sampled from a female donor with multiple sclerosis, enrolled in a pregnancy study. This sequence joins TRBV7-8 and TRBJ2-1; maybe TRBD2 (6 bases). The CDR3 region has the DNA TGTGCCAGCAGCTTCACCGGGACTTTCAATGAGCAGTTCTTC. As protein: CASSFTGTFNEQFF.